A selection of T cell receptor beta chains follows, all from one sample in a study of neoadjuvant anti-PD-1 for oral cavity cancer. Repertoires were generated with immunoSEQ multiplex PCR, while TCRdb's copy carries only in-frame clones and drops some. The table has over 60,000 clones, around 85% seen once. This material consisted of PBMCs, taken after nivolumab (anti-PD-1) treatment. These TCRs come from a person between 40 and 79 years old with oral cavity squamous cell carcinoma. CDR3s include the opening cysteine and the closing phenylalanine or tryptophan. The D gene is left open where the match is weak. A row's size may be missing; if present it is once, few, many or a size class.

>.|TRBJ2-3|TRBV5-1|.
CASSLVGSDTQYF
TGCGCCAGCAGCTTGGTAGGGTCAGATACGCAGTATTTT
>.|TRBJ2-7|TRBV7-9|.
CASSSTLYEQYF
TGTGCCAGCAGCTCGACTCTCTACGAGCAGTACTTC
>.|TRBJ2-7|TRBV19|TRBD2
CASSLRTSGGASSYEQYF
TGTGCCAGTAGTCTACGGACTAGCGGGGGGGCGAGCTCCTACGAGCAGTACTTC
>.|TRBJ2-7|TRBV11-2|.
CASRSLGQLTYEQYF
TGTGCCAGCAGGTCCCTTGGCCAGCTAACCTACGAGCAGTACTTC
>.|TRBJ2-3|TRBV7-9|.
CASSLRAGALTDTQYF
TGTGCCAGCAGCTTAAGGGCGGGGGCCCTCACAGATACGCAGTATTTT
>.|TRBJ1-2|TRBV5-4|.
CASSLGTSNYGYTF
TGTGCCAGCAGCTTGGGGACGTCTAACTATGGCTACACCTTC
>.|TRBJ1-4|TRBV27|.
CASSPGTFPGEKLFF
TGTGCCAGCAGTCCAGGGACCTTCCCAGGAGAAAAACTGTTTTTT
>.|TRBJ2-5|TRBV4-2|.
CASSQNQQGETQYF
TGTGCCAGCAGCCAAAACCAACAAGGGGAGACCCAGTACTTC
>.|TRBJ2-2|TRBV6-6|TRBD1
CASRGTGRVGELFF
TGTGCCAGCAGAGGGACAGGGCGGGTCGGGGAGCTGTTTTTT
>.|TRBJ1-5|TRBV6-1|.
CAIGGHPSNQPQHF
TGTGCCATAGGGGGACACCCTAGCAATCAGCCCCAGCATTTT
>.|TRBJ1-1|TRBV7-8|TRBD1
CASSLTGVGTEAFF
TGTGCCAGCAGCTTAACAGGGGTGGGCACTGAAGCTTTCTTT
>.|TRBJ1-1|TRBV19|.
CASSIVSQGRRAFF
TGTGCCAGTAGTATAGTTTCCCAGGGCCGGAGAGCTTTCTTT
>few|TRBJ1-1|TRBV14|.
CASSQDWEPFRANTEAFF
TGTGCCAGCAGCCAAGATTGGGAACCGTTTCGGGCGAACACTGAAGCTTTCTTT
>.|TRBJ2-1|TRBV7-8|.
CASSRSGLGAYSYNEQFF
TGTGCCAGCAGCCGCTCGGGGTTGGGCGCCTACTCCTACAATGAGCAGTTCTTC
>.|TRBJ2-7|TRBV2|.
CASNQGRVGEQYF
TGTGCCAGCAACCAGGGGAGGGTTGGGGAGCAGTACTTC
>.|TRBJ1-1|TRBV7-9|TRBD1
CASSHPVGNTGVTEAFF
TGTGCCAGCAGCCACCCCGTAGGCAATACAGGGGTCACTGAAGCTTTCTTT
>once|TRBJ2-7|TRBV4-1|.
CASSQGPGGSDEQYF
TGCGCCAGCAGCCAAGGTCCCGGGGGTAGCGACGAGCAGTACTTC
>.|TRBJ1-2|TRBV11-2|TRBD1
CASSSLTGAVYGYTF
TGTGCCAGCAGCTCGCTTACAGGGGCTGTCTATGGCTACACCTTC
>.|TRBJ2-7|TRBV5-1|TRBD1
CASSIYRGLYEQYF
TGCGCCAGCAGCATATACAGGGGGCTCTACGAGCAGTACTTC
>.|TRBJ2-7|TRBV2|.
CASQKQTGGNEQYF
TGTGCCAGCCAAAAGCAGACAGGCGGCAACGAGCAGTACTTC
>once|TRBJ2-5|TRBV9|.
CASSGDTVQETQYF
TGTGCCAGCAGCGGGGACACGGTGCAAGAGACCCAGTACTTC
>few|TRBJ2-5|TRBV7-9|.
CASSFNSGMRETQYF
TGTGCCAGCAGCTTCAATTCAGGGATGAGGGAGACCCAGTACTTC
>.|TRBJ2-3|TRBV5-6|.
CASSLAADTQYF
TGTGCCAGCAGCTTGGCCGCAGATACGCAGTATTTT
>.|TRBJ2-3|TRBV4-1|TRBD1
CASSQGQGVETDTQYF
TGCGCCAGCAGCCAAGGACAGGGGGTCGAGACAGATACGCAGTATTTT
>few|TRBJ1-1|TRBV28|.
CASSGRRLNTEAFF
TGTGCCAGCAGCGGAAGACGGTTGAACACTGAAGCTTTCTTT
>.|TRBJ2-7|TRBV5-4|.
CASSPDPGLQQYF
TGTGCCAGCAGCCCGGACCCGGGTCTTCAGCAGTACTTC
>.|TRBJ2-4|TRBV6-1|.
CASSDRVGGKNIQYF
TGTGCCAGCAGTGACCGGGTAGGAGGGAAAAACATTCAGTACTTC
>.|TRBJ2-3|TRBV4-1|.
CASSHSGQGTDTQYF
TGCGCCAGCAGTCATTCCGGGCAGGGGACAGATACGCAGTATTTT
>.|TRBJ2-1|TRBV5-1|.
CASSLSSLADYNEQFF
TGCGCCAGCAGCTTGAGTTCCCTGGCGGACTACAATGAGCAGTTCTTC
>.|TRBJ1-1|TRBV29-1|TRBD1
CSVFRGMNTEAFF
TGCAGCGTTTTCAGGGGGATGAACACTGAAGCTTTCTTT